The clone carrying this T cell receptor beta chain was observed a few times. This entry is derived from a study of CD8+ T cells in alopecia areata. Sequencing templates came from extracted RNA that was reverse transcribed into cDNA. TCRdb's copy holds only in-frame clones and misses some; the assay was immunoSEQ multiplex PCR. The sample has about 190,000 clones, 50% to 60% seen once; the top ten hold 0.65% to 0.7%. CDR3 length equals 15 residues. Germline V gene sequence: CDR1 SNHLY, CDR2 FYNNEI. Trimming cost V 0 bases and J 13 bases, with 19 bases left between them. Treatment here: oral pan-JAK inhibitor, 5-10 mg twice daily.

The source material was CD4+ T cells sorted from blood, sampled at week 4, from a patient treated with tofacitinib. J is TRBJ2-4 and V is TRBV2; D is possibly TRBD2 (7 bases). The origin of this receptor is a human donor with alopecia areata. In nucleotides, the CDR3 is TGTGCCAGCAGTGAAGCCCCTCGGGGGCTAGCGGAACAGTACTTC. Translating it yields CASSEAPRGLAEQYF.